Following are 25 T cell receptor beta chains from one sample sequenced in a study of a mutant IDH1 vaccine in newly diagnosed glioma. Time point reported: week 11, during vaccination. Topical imiquimod was applied with each vaccine dose, which held 300 ug of mutant IDH1 20-mer peptide. These TCRs are of unknown antigen specificity. Using immunoSEQ multiplex PCR, the repertoire was profiled, and TCRdb retains in-frame clones only, with some absent. The repertoire holds 20,000 to 25,000 clones, with around 70% as singletons. The source material was peripheral blood mononuclear cells (PBMCs), sampled from a glioma patient whose treatment included an IDH1 peptide vaccine. These receptors all come from a man between 18 and 29 years old with glioma. Some clones in this sample may be carry-over from other donors' samples.

This clone was seen a handful of times. The V and J genes are TRBV5-1 and TRBJ2-7; possibly TRBD1 for D (5 bases). Trimming pared 5 bases from V and 0 bases from J, leaving 12 bases between. Germline CDR1 is SGHRS and CDR2 is YFSETQ. The CDR3 has 14 amino acids. The CDR3 DNA follows: TGCGCCAGCAGGGACACTTTAAGCTCCTACGAGCAGTACTTC. Amino acid sequence: CASRDTLSSYEQYF.

The J gene is TRBJ1-1, the V gene TRBV5-8, with D tentatively TRBD1 (6 bases). Germline V gives CDR1 SGHTS, CDR2 YDEGEE. Trimming left V 4 bases short and J 7 bases short, with 17 bases between. The CDR3 is 14 amino acids. The CDR3 reads CASSPGGESYEAFF. For the CDR3, the DNA is TGTGCCAGCAGCCCGGGGGGCGAAAGCTATGAAGCTTTCTTT.

This chain joins TRBV2 and TRBJ1-1, with TRBD1 matching 9 bases. The germline V gene has CDR1 SNHLY and CDR2 FYNNEI. With V trimmed by 6 bases and J by 8 bases, 10 bases remained unmatched. This CDR3 is 14 amino acids long. CDR3 residues: CASRGQGGFAEAFF. The CDR3 coding sequence is TGTGCCAGCAGGGGACAGGGTGGGTTTGCCGAAGCTTTCTTT.

The chain uses TRBV27 and TRBJ2-7; D is perhaps TRBD2 (6 bases). The germline gives CDR1 MNHEY, CDR2 SMNVEV (reference sequence). The CDR3 totals 12 residues. V was trimmed by 6 bases and J by 9 bases, leaving 15 bases between them. The CDR3 DNA reads as TGTGCCAGCAGCGGGACTTCTACGAGGCAGTACTTC. Encoded protein: CASSGTSTRQYF.

This chain uses TRBV5-1 with TRBJ2-7; 10 bases agree with TRBD1. CDR3 length: 14 residues. V trimming: 3 bases; J trimming: 5 bases; junction bases outside the gene matches: 5. From germline, CDR1 is SGHRS and CDR2 YFSETQ. The CDR3 DNA reads TGCGCCAGCAGCTCGACAGGGGGCAACGACGAGCAGTACTTC. Amino acid sequence: CASSSTGGNDEQYF.

This chain joins TRBV5-1 and TRBJ1-5; D might be TRBD1 (5 bases). The germline CDR1 and CDR2 sequences are SGHRS and YFSETQ. The V end lost 4 bases, the J end lost 6 bases, and 14 bases lay between the germline ends. CDR3 length: 14 residues. CDR3 coding DNA: TGCGCCAGCAGCCCAACAGGAGCGGGTCAGCCCCAGCATTTT. Its protein is CASSPTGAGQPQHF.

The chain carries TRBV9 and TRBJ2-1; D not resolved. CDR3 length: 15 residues. With 0 bases removed from V and 0 bases from J, the gap between germline ends came to 7 bases. From germline, CDR1 is SGDLS and CDR2 YYNGEE. CDR3 sequence (DNA): TGTGCCAGCAGCGTAGAGTTCCGCTCCTACAATGAGCAGTTCTTC. Amino acids: CASSVEFRSYNEQFF.

This clone was seen just once. This chain connects TRBV7-3 to TRBJ2-3, with TRBD2 identical over 9 bases. J gave up 1 base and V 1 base, and 3 bases lay outside the gene matches. The CDR3 is made up of 16 amino acids. CDR1 is SGHTA and CDR2 is FQGTGA in the germline V gene. CDR3 protein: CASSLMVAGGTDTQYF. The CDR3, as DNA: TGTGCCAGCAGCTTAATGGTAGCGGGGGGCACAGATACGCAGTATTTT.

This chain joins TRBV4-3 and TRBJ2-3; 10 bases map to TRBD1. The CDR3 loop spans 16 amino acids. V was pared by 4 bases and J by 2 bases, with 6 bases of the junction left unmatched. The germline V gene encodes CDR1 LGHNA and CDR2 YSLEER. In DNA form, the CDR3 reads TGCGCCAGCAGCCGCGCCGGGACAGGGGCCACAGATACGCAGTATTTT. Encoded protein: CASSRAGTGATDTQYF.

V gene TRBV5-1 combines with J gene TRBJ1-3; D is undetermined. CDR3 size: 15 residues. Trimming stripped 5 bases from V and 2 bases from J, with 14 bases between. Germline CDR1 is SGHRS and CDR2 is YFSETQ. DNA for the CDR3: TGCGCCAGCAGGCGGGAGGATGGCACTGGAAACACCATATATTTT. Translated: CASRREDGTGNTIYF.

The chain has TRBV5-6 and TRBJ2-7; 7 bases agree with TRBD2. The CDR3 runs to 14 residues. CDR1 is SGHDT and CDR2 is YYEEEE in the germline V gene. With V trimmed by 4 bases and J by 4 bases, 8 bases remained unmatched. The CDR3 region is CASSLGGSPYEQYF. CDR3 sequence (DNA): TGTGCCAGCAGCCTGGGGGGGTCCCCGTACGAGCAGTACTTC. The variable domain in full, with the rest retrieved from reference TRBV5-6 and TRBJ2-7, is DAGVTQSPTHLIKTRGQQVTLRCSPKSGHDTVSWYQQALGQGPQFIFQYYEEEERQRGNFPDRFSGHQFPNYSSELNVNALLLGDSALYLCASSLGGSPYEQYFGPGTRLTVT.

The chain uses TRBV6-5 and TRBJ2-7; unclear D gene. V was clipped by 0 bases and J by 4 bases, with 16 bases between them. Germline CDR1 is MNHEY and CDR2 is SVGAGI. This CDR3 has 16 residues. CDR3 residues: CASSYSTATSRYEQYF. The CDR3 coding sequence is TGTGCCAGCAGTTACTCGACGGCTACCTCGAGGTACGAGCAGTACTTC.

The chain uses TRBV6-5 and TRBJ2-5, with 12 bases matching TRBD1. Looked up from germline, CDR1 is MNHEY and CDR2 is SVGAGI. This CDR3 is 14 amino acids long. V was pared by 6 bases and J by 7 bases, with 6 bases of the junction left unmatched. This CDR3 reads CASRRDRGLGTQYF. CDR3 in DNA: TGTGCCAGCAGAAGGGACAGGGGGCTGGGGACCCAGTACTTC.

A few counts support this clone. The chain recombines TRBV28 with TRBJ1-1, with 8 bases lining up with TRBD1. This CDR3 has 17 residues. CDR1 is MDHEN, CDR2 SYDVKM, per germline. The trim removed 3 bases at V and 0 bases at J, leaving 9 bases unmatched. The CDR3 DNA is TGTGCCAGCAGTTTTTCCGCAGGGGGCTACATGAACACTGAAGCTTTCTTT. It codes for CASSFSAGGYMNTEAFF. The variable domain in full, with the rest retrieved from reference TRBV28 and TRBJ1-1, is DVKVTQSSRYLVKRTGEKVFLECVQDMDHENMFWYRQDPGLGLRLIYFSYDVKMKEKGDIPEGYSVSREKKERFSLILESASTNQTSMYLCASSFSAGGYMNTEAFFGQGTRLTVV.

The genes are TRBV6-6 and TRBJ1-2; possible D gene TRBD1, 5 bases. Trimming shortened V by 6 bases and J by 8 bases, and 22 bases separated the two germline ends. Germline V CDR1 and CDR2: MNHNY, SVGAGI (reference sequence). The CDR3 has 15 amino acids. The CDR3 loop reads CASRKSTGTYYGYTF. As DNA, the CDR3 is TGTGCCAGCAGGAAATCAACCGGGACGTATTACGGCTACACCTTC.

V usage is TRBV6-5 and J usage is TRBJ1-6; D is ambiguous. The V and J ends lost 6 bases and 7 bases respectively, with 10 bases between them. The CDR3 totals 13 residues. The germline CDR1 and CDR2 sequences are MNHEY and SVGAGI. CDR3 sequence reads: CASRMGRNSPLHF. The CDR3, as DNA: TGTGCCAGCAGAATGGGGAGGAATTCACCCCTCCACTTT.

This chain connects TRBV30 to TRBJ2-7, with a weak D call TRBD1 (5 bases). This CDR3 region has 11 residues. Germline-derived CDR1 and CDR2 are GTSNPN and SVGIG (reference sequence). For the CDR3, the DNA is TGTGGGACACGCAATAACTACGAGCAGTACTTC. Protein: CGTRNNYEQYF.

The V call is TRBV7-9, the J call TRBJ2-7; TRBD2 agrees at 8 bases. This CDR3 region has 15 residues. The V and J ends lost 4 bases and 11 bases, in that order; junction bases with no gene match: 16. Germline CDR1 SEHNR, CDR2 FQNEAQ (reference sequence). The CDR3: CASSSPLKQGLVKYF. DNA for the CDR3: TGTGCCAGCAGCTCCCCTTTAAAACAGGGACTAGTCAAGTACTTC.

V gene TRBV25-1 combines with J gene TRBJ1-1; weak D call: TRBD1 (5 bases). The germline V and J ends were trimmed by 7 bases and 1 base, with 10 bases remaining between them. This CDR3 has 13 amino acids. Germline CDR1 and CDR2: MGHDK and SYGVNS. CDR3 DNA sequence: TGTGCCAGCAACTGGGGGGGGAACACTGAAGCTTTCTTT. This codes for CASNWGGNTEAFF.

The chain carries TRBV28 and TRBJ2-7; TRBD2 agrees at 9 bases. Germline lookup yields CDR1 MDHEN and CDR2 SYDVKM. The V segment lost 11 bases and the J segment 3 bases; nucleotides outside the gene matches: 14. The CDR3 is 15 amino acids. The CDR3 is CASEPPGLAVYEQYF. CDR3 DNA: TGTGCCTCCGAACCTCCGGGACTAGCCGTCTACGAGCAGTACTTC.

The chain is built from TRBV5-1 and TRBJ1-5, with D hard to call. V was cut by 0 bases and J by 2 bases, with 21 bases left in between. The germline CDR1 and CDR2 sequences are SGHRS and YFSETQ. The length of the CDR3 is 19 residues. The CDR3 is CASSLVRRGTSSGNQPQHF. In DNA, the CDR3 is TGCGCCAGCAGCTTGGTCCGGCGCGGTACGAGTTCTGGCAATCAGCCCCAGCATTTT.

This clone is a singleton in its sample. This rearrangement joins TRBV10-3 to TRBJ2-1, with 7 nucleotides matching TRBD1. The V and J ends lost 6 bases and 1 base, in that order; junction bases with no gene match: 6. CDR1 ENHRY and CDR2 SYGVKD come from the germline V gene. The CDR3 has 15 amino acids. The CDR3 sequence: CAIRETGSSYNEQFF. The CDR3 region has the DNA TGTGCCATCAGGGAGACAGGGAGTTCCTACAATGAGCAGTTCTTC.

The CDR3 sequence: CATTHGAYEQYF. The CDR3 DNA reads TGTGCCACCACTCACGGGGCCTACGAGCAGTACTTC. The chain has TRBV10-3 and TRBJ2-7; tentative D call: TRBD2 (5 bases). Germline CDR1 and CDR2: ENHRY and SYGVKD. The CDR3 is 12 amino acids. V was pared by 10 bases and J by 2 bases, with 12 bases between.

This sequence joins TRBV10-3 and TRBJ2-1, with 12 bases identical to TRBD2. The CDR3 contains 15 residues. Trimming cost V 5 bases and J 5 bases; bases outside gene matches: 4. Germline assignment: CDR1 ENHRY and CDR2 SYGVKD. CDR3 nucleotides: TGTGCCATCAGTCAGACTAGCGGGGGAGACAATGAGCAGTTCTTC. Amino acid sequence: CAISQTSGGDNEQFF.

The gene calls are TRBV7-9 and TRBJ1-2; TRBD1 matches 8 bases. The CDR3 consists of 14 residues. The trim removed 0 bases at V and 4 bases at J, leaving 1 base unmatched. Per germline, CDR1 SEHNR and CDR2 FQNEAQ (reference sequence). The CDR3 here is CASSLADRAYGYTF. The CDR3 DNA is TGTGCCAGCAGCTTAGCGGACAGGGCCTATGGCTACACCTTC.